This entry is about one TCR beta chain. It lacks a known antigen. The sample holds no much larger clone one base away, and base qualities are not on file. The sample originates from a study of cytomegalovirus exposure and HLA in healthy donors (dated by TCRdb to 2016 to 2017). A note on the overall study: In an earlier analysis of 587 of the donors, 276 Gb of sequence data and roughly 100 million unique TCR beta sequences from some 170 million T cells were reported. An early release that covered roughly 600 HLA-typed donors contained approximately 320 gigabases of sequencing data and about 93 million unique TCR sequences. Of the approximately 400 genotyped donors, around 81% fell in the genetic ancestry cluster associated with self-reported Caucasian donors. The study aimed to test whether signatures of past pathogen exposure could be identified by cataloging public T cell receptors. The study used immunosequencing to profile the T cell repertoires of approximately 690 subjects and linked those repertoires to cytomegalovirus serostatus. Besides the first cohort of roughly 640 subjects, a separate validation cohort made up of roughly 120 different subjects was used. To predict cytomegalovirus infection status, the study brought together high-throughput TCR immunosequencing, statistical association of individual TCRs with disease status, and machine learning. In a later analysis, previously published TCR beta repertoires from several hundred donors were re-analyzed and high-resolution HLA genotyping was added so that TCR occurrence patterns could be studied. The later analysis used no new phenotypic data to find candidate immune exposures, relying instead on TCR beta sequences and their occurrence across donors. An earlier analysis of some 500 of the donors used high-throughput TCR beta sequencing to judge whether each TCR beta V gene segment behaved as functional or pseudogenic. Alongside the repertoire data, information on donor age, sex, ethnicity and CMV serostatus was compiled. Genome-wide SNP genotypes for about 55% of the roughly 670 donors were used in a later genetic analysis, which treated that subset as a discovery cohort. All discovery cohort repertoires had been generated on a single sequencing platform. HLA typing covered class I and class II loci at four-digit resolution. The number of typed donors differed by locus: about 629-630 for A, B, C, DRB1 and DQB1; 522 for DQA1; 606 for DPA1; and roughly 490 for DPB1. Because of strong linkage in the cohort, five DR-DQ haplotypes were treated as single units for association and clustering. Among about 360 genotyped donors of the cohort, an average of approximately 240,000 unique TCR beta nucleotide sequences were sequenced per donor, roughly 20% of them non-productive. The research as a whole found: Because HLA typing was missing for some donors at each locus, association tests included only the typed subset. In a later genetic analysis, a missense DCLRE1C variant was associated with V-gene and J-gene trimming of TCR beta chains, and the association was replicated in an independent cohort. Because counts were too low, roughly 18 rarely observed V segments, including chromosome 9 orphons, were left out of the earlier analysis of approximately 500 of the donors. The study listed approximately 160 TCR beta chains as associated with cytomegalovirus. CMV serostatus was the only immune exposure information available for the cohort. A further reported finding was that TCR beta sequences accurately predicted the HLA-A and HLA-B alleles for most subjects in the first cohort. Some IMGT-functional V segments, including TRBV6-2 and TRBV6-3, could not be distinguished by the 87-base-pair reads and were therefore excluded. A later analysis found that TCR association rates varied across HLA loci, with DRB1 alleles showing the most associated TCRs and HLA-C alleles the fewest. Presence/absence analyses assumed roughly uniform sequencing depth across donors, an assumption that may not hold. Several of the top co-occurrence clusters appeared to be linked to parvovirus B19, influenza, CMV and Epstein-Barr virus, according to a later analysis. While some public TCRs were present in many individuals, most TCR sequences turned up only very rarely across donors. A cluster of highly shared sequence variants was judged likely to be a technical artifact of the sequencing pipeline. Linkage disequilibrium might explain the correlated functional status among segregating V segments, but an unknown experimental factor could not be excluded. The classifier was reported to diagnose cytomegalovirus status with high specificity and sensitivity in both the original cohort and the validation cohort. According to a later genetic analysis, donors in an Asian-associated ancestry cluster had fewer N-insertions in productive TCRs than the approximately 630-donor mean. In this cohort, only TCR beta chains were sequenced, and detectable features were limited by the absence of alpha or paired-chain data. Compared with equally common non-associated chains, HLA-associated TCR beta chains in a later analysis were more clonally expanded and had lower generation probabilities. The authors suggested that the approach could potentially be generalized to other disease states and immunological phenotypes. According to a later analysis, most CMV-associated TCR beta chains appeared to be HLA-restricted, and the HLA associations seemed to be driven largely by CMV exposure. When HLA alleles, especially DR and DQ, strongly co-occurred, TCR associations were difficult to assign to individual alleles. In vitro tests confirmed that a few of the cytomegalovirus-associated TCR beta chains recognize cytomegalovirus antigens. In an earlier analysis of approximately 590 of the donors, most TCR beta V segments appeared in productive rearrangements about 87% or about 30% of the time, broadly matching IMGT annotations. Specific HLA alleles were associated with 15,000 to 20,000 TCR beta sequences at a false discovery rate of 0.05 in a later analysis.

CDR1 and CDR2 are drawn from the germline V gene: MNHEY, SVGAGI. The germline V end is reduced by 2 bases and the J end by 6 bases; junction bases left unmatched: 3. The CDR3 starts with the cysteine, ends with the phenylalanine, and has 14 residues. Only CDR3 DNA is held: 42 bases, read in frame from base 1. The cohort comprised several hundred healthy bone marrow donors. At the time of sampling, all cohort members were nominally healthy, though unrecorded immune exposures were likely present. The donor tested CMV seronegative and was one of the 352 seronegative cohort members. Each donor provided a peripheral blood sample, and peripheral blood mononuclear cells were used for TCR beta sequencing. Genomic DNA extraction from the blood cell samples was performed with the Qiagen DNeasy Blood Extraction Kit. The library was built by means of the immunoSEQ multiplex PCR assay. The multiplex PCR relied on a mix of 60 forward primers for TCR Vbeta segments and 13 reverse primers for TCR Jbeta segments. Amplification of the CDR3 region of rearranged TCR beta genes was performed with a multiplex PCR assay on genomic DNA. Amplified TCR beta libraries were sequenced as 87-base-pair reads on the Illumina HiSeq System. Regarding the original processing steps: In a later analysis, roughly 80 million unique TCR beta chains were counted across the approximately 620 repertoires, and around 10 million of these chains were shared by at least two donors. A nearest-neighbor algorithm error-corrected the raw reads and collapsed the reads into unique sequences, merging closely related sequences to remove PCR and sequencing errors. CDR3 sequences were aligned to IMGT reference sequences to assign V, D and J gene segments. Each retained sequence needed at least a six-nucleotide match to both a V gene segment and a J gene segment. Rearrangements were classified as productive when the CDR3 lacked stop codons and remained in frame with V and J, and all other rearrangements were classified as non-productive. Following IMGT convention, CDR3 was defined as the stretch from the second conserved V-encoded cysteine up to the conserved J-encoded phenylalanine. The earlier analysis of 587 of the donors excluded sequences that lacked an unambiguous match to a single V gene segment. In an earlier analysis of approximately 590 of the donors, a V segment was called functional when productive rearrangements were above 56.7%, and segregating when the standard deviation between donors exceeded 5%. To diagnose cytomegalovirus status from the catalog of TCR beta chain sequences, a statistical classification framework was built. V and J gene assignment, in a later analysis, came from comparing TCR nucleotide sequences with IMGT/GENE-DB human TR gene sequences. A later analysis assigned CDR3 sequences and most-parsimonious VDJ recombination scenarios with the TCRdist pipeline. In a later analysis, every TCR beta chain was defined by the combination of its CDR3 amino acid sequence and its V-gene family, and reads without a unique V-gene family were dropped. To address suspected cross-contamination and a sequencing artifact, a later analysis removed 592 highly shared, low-generation-probability nucleotide sequences. In a later analysis, a clonal expansion index was calculated for each public chain from normalized within-repertoire ranks of inferred template counts. In a later analysis, generation probabilities were computed with a VDJ recombination model fitted to out-of-frame rearrangements, and the resulting probabilities were checked against IGoR. A later analysis scored TCR-TCR, TCR-HLA and TCR-CMV co-occurrence with hypergeometric tests, applying a repertoire-size bias correction to TCR pairs. In a later analysis, false discovery rates were estimated by permuting HLA or CMV assignments 20 times. In a later analysis, co-occurring TCRs were grouped using DBSCAN, and TCRdist sequence similarity was added for clustering within HLA-allele-positive subsets. Repertoires with fewer than 30,000 or more than 120,000 public chains were left out of co-occurrence clustering, as were a handful of repertoires with anomalous nucleotide sharing. TCRdb carries this immuneACCESS record with in-frame sequences only. Its versions omit some clonotypes, under half of them owing to an unresolved V gene in the studies checked, with the rest unexplained. V and J calls and clone size are copied from that table; D and trimming were computed from the DNA. This sample lists approximately 140,000 clones; around three fifths were detected once. The top ten hold around 1.9% of the sample.

The sample was PBMCs. The rearranged segments are TRBV6-5 and TRBJ1-1; a stretch of 10 junction bases matches TRBD1. The TCR was taken from a male donor in good health and CMV-seronegative. The CDR3 protein sequence reads: CASSYATGGPEAFF. Here is the DNA: TGTGCCAGCAGTTACGCGACAGGGGGCCCTGAAGCTTTCTTT.